One and the same sample provided the 31 T cell receptor beta chains below, sequenced in a study of blood T cells in healthy people across ages. For the second PCR, which ran for about 6 to 11 cycles, a sample-barcoded 5' primer and a J-beta primer mix were used. TCRdb passed the 5' RACE reads through MiXCR, listing each CDR3 protein once. The data show 650,000 to 950,000 distinct CDR3 sequences, 40% to 50% seen once. Specimen: blood. These receptors were collected from a man in his 60s in good health.

The chain couples TRBV7-2 to TRBJ1-4, with a possible D match to TRBD1 (6 bases). The CDR3 length is 16 residues. V dropped 4 bases and J dropped 8 bases, with 20 bases sitting between them. CDR1 and CDR2 from the germline V gene are SGHTA and FQGNSA. CDR3 DNA: TGTGCCAGCAGCTACCTTAGTGGAGGGGGAGGAGAAAAACTGTTTTTT. It specifies CASSYLSGGGGEKLFF.

This clonotype showed up just once. The rearrangement joins TRBV20-1 to TRBJ2-7, with 10 bases identical to TRBD2. V trimming: 6 bases; J trimming: 2 bases; junction bases outside the gene matches: 7. The CDR3 sequence is 14 residues long. Germline values: CDR1 DFQATT, CDR2 SNEGSKA (reference sequence). The CDR3 DNA sequence: TGCAGTGCAACCGGACTAGCGGAGCCCTACGAGCAGTACTTC. Protein sequence: CSATGLAEPYEQYF.

This clonotype was seen a few times. The J gene is TRBJ2-3, the V gene TRBV4-3, with 11 bases fitting TRBD1. CDR1 and CDR2 from the germline V gene are LGHNA and YSLEER. CDR3 length: 15 amino acids. Germline trimming cut 5 bases from V and 2 bases from J; bases unmatched to any gene: 3. This CDR3 is CASSSGQGVTDTQYF. As DNA, the CDR3 is TGCGCCAGCAGCTCGGGACAGGGGGTCACAGATACGCAGTATTTT.

The V and J genes are TRBV6-1 and TRBJ1-1; no definite D call. Germline CDR1 and CDR2: MNHNS and SASEGT. There are 13 residues in the CDR3. Between the trimmed V and J ends, which lost 5 bases and 8 bases, there was a span of 15 bases. The CDR3 spells CASSRALPEEAFF. Written as DNA, the CDR3 is TGTGCCAGCAGTCGGGCACTTCCCGAAGAAGCTTTCTTT.

V gene TRBV11-2 combines with J gene TRBJ2-7; TRBD1 matches 8 bases. The J call is uncertain, as TRBJ2-5 better fits the DNA end. CDR3 length: 15 amino acids. Germline values: CDR1 SGHAT, CDR2 FQNNGV. CDR3 sequence reads: CASSLSGQGGETQYF. CDR3 bases: TGTGCCAGCAGCCTTTCCGGACAGGGCGGTGAGACCCAGTACTTC.

Notes on this clonotype: A clone one base away is much larger, so this may be a read error. The chain joins TRBV4-3 to TRBJ2-2, with D unclear. Germline-derived CDR1 and CDR2 are LGHNA and YSLEER. V lost 9 bases to trimming and J lost 1 base, with 15 bases between them. The CDR3 has 15 amino acids. The CDR3 DNA follows: TGCGCCAGGGCCCCGAGGCATAAGAACACCGGGGAGCTGTTTTTT. This gives the protein CARAPRHKNTGELFF.

The table lists this clonotype with a few counts. The genes are TRBV5-1 and TRBJ2-5, with TRBD2 identical over 12 bases. Germline V lookup: CDR1 SGHRS, CDR2 YFSETQ. This CDR3 has 17 residues. The V gene end was trimmed by 3 bases and the J gene end by 3 bases; junction bases not matched to a gene: 9. CDR3 protein: CASSSSLAGGREETQYF. Here the CDR3 DNA reads TGCGCCAGCAGCTCGAGCCTAGCGGGGGGGCGAGAAGAGACCCAGTACTTC.

This clonotype was seen only a few times. This chain connects TRBV20-1 to TRBJ2-3, with TRBD2 identical over 11 bases. J was trimmed by 0 bases and V by 5 bases; bases with no gene match: 4. CDR3 size: 15 residues. Germline V gene sequence: CDR1 DFQATT, CDR2 SNEGSKA (reference sequence). CDR3 nucleotides: TGCAGTGCTTTGGGACTAGCGGATAGCACAGATACGCAGTATTTT. Translating it yields CSALGLADSTDTQYF.

This clonotype was seen a few times. The chain carries TRBV10-3 and TRBJ2-1; 9 positions agree with TRBD1. Germline trimming cut 6 bases from V and 8 bases from J; bases unmatched to any gene: 14. The V gene's germline CDR1 is ENHRY and CDR2 SYGVKD. The CDR3 has 16 amino acids. The CDR3 reads CAISGTGQTYGDEQFF. The CDR3 region has the DNA TGTGCCATCAGCGGGACAGGGCAAACATACGGGGATGAGCAGTTCTTC.

The V gene is TRBV4-1, the J gene TRBJ2-2; TRBD1 aligns across 9 bases. The V gene end was trimmed by 1 base and the J gene end by 5 bases; junction bases not matched to a gene: 8. The germline gives CDR1 MGHRA, CDR2 YSYEKL. CDR3 size: 17 residues. The CDR3 loop is CASSQVQGQGGTGELFF. CDR3 bases: TGCGCCAGCAGCCAAGTTCAGGGACAGGGAGGAACCGGGGAGCTGTTTTTT.

This chain links TRBV7-6 with TRBJ2-7; weak D call: TRBD2 (6 bases). Germline V gene data show CDR1 as SGHVS and CDR2 as FNYEAQ. This CDR3 comprises 13 residues. V was cut by 1 base and J by 5 bases, with 9 bases left in between. CDR3 sequence (DNA): TGTGCCAGCAGCTTAGATCCGGGGGACGAGCAGTACTTC. Its protein product is CASSLDPGDEQYF. The full variable domain, in which reference TRBV7-6 and TRBJ2-7 provide the parts outside the CDR3, is GAGVSQSPRYKVTKRGQDVALRCDPISGHVSLYWYRQALGQGPEFLTYFNYEAQQDKSGLPNDRFSAERPEGSISTLTIQRTEQRDSAMYRCASSLDPGDEQYFGPGTRLTVT.

This rearrangement joins TRBV27 to TRBJ1-4, with 7 bases identical to TRBD1. The V and J ends lost 5 bases and 7 bases, in that order; junction bases with no gene match: 10. Germline V gives CDR1 MNHEY, CDR2 SMNVEV (reference sequence). CDR3 size: 15 residues. The CDR3 DNA reads TGTGCCAGCAGTCCCTGGACAGGAGGGGTTGAAAAACTGTTTTTT. This encodes CASSPWTGGVEKLFF.

The J gene is TRBJ2-5, the V gene TRBV12-3 or TRBV12-4; 7 nucleotides agree with TRBD1. The V segment lost 6 bases and the J segment 5 bases; nucleotides outside the gene matches: 9. The CDR3 runs 14 residues. CDR3 region: CASSQTGVGETQYF. CDR3 coding DNA: TGTGCCAGCAGCCAAACAGGGGTCGGGGAGACCCAGTACTTC.

There are a few counts of this clonotype. The chain joins TRBV6-5 to TRBJ2-3; 9 nucleotides agree with TRBD1. The CDR3 runs 15 residues. From germline, CDR1 is MNHEY and CDR2 SVGAGI. V shed 2 bases, J shed 1 base, and the junction held 1 base outside the gene matches. The CDR3, as DNA: TGTGCCAGCAGTTACGGGACAGGGCGCACAGATACGCAGTATTTT. Translation gives CASSYGTGRTDTQYF.

About this clonotype: The junction and the germline gene differ at one end; a read error may be behind it. The rearrangement links TRBV25-1 to TRBJ2-1; TRBD1 matches at 7 bases. Germline CDR1 and CDR2: MGHDK and SYGVNS. This CDR3 comprises 15 residues. CDR3 coding DNA: TGTGCCAGCAGTGAATCTCTTGACAGGGACAATGCGCAGTTCTTC. This sequence encodes CASSESLDRDNAQFF.

This clonotype occurred many times. The gene calls are TRBV20-1 and TRBJ2-7, with 9 bases identical to TRBD1. CDR3 length: 14 amino acids. Germline V gene data show CDR1 as DFQATT and CDR2 as SNEGSKA (reference sequence). Trimming cost V 5 bases and J 4 bases; bases outside gene matches: 9. CDR3 in DNA: TGCAGTGCTGACACCGGGACAGGGCCGTACGAGCAGTACTTC. Translating gives CSADTGTGPYEQYF.

The chain recombines TRBV20-1 with TRBJ2-7; D assignment may be TRBD1 or TRBD2 (6 bases each). Germline V gene sequence: CDR1 DFQATT, CDR2 SNEGSKA (reference sequence). Between the trimmed V and J ends, which lost 3 bases and 6 bases, there was a span of 21 bases. The CDR3 length is 15 residues. Here the CDR3 DNA reads TGCAGTGCTAGTTCCCTTCAGGGGAAGGGAGGCGAGCAGTACTTC. Translation: CSASSLQGKGGEQYF.

The rearrangement joins TRBV7-2 to TRBJ1-4; TRBD1 aligns across 8 bases. V dropped 2 bases and J dropped 5; count of bases not matched to a gene: 7. The CDR3 is 16 amino acids. Germline V CDR1 and CDR2: SGHTA, FQGNSA. DNA for the CDR3: TGTGCCAGCAGCTTAATCCCCGGGACAGGAAATGAAAAACTGTTTTTT. Amino acids: CASSLIPGTGNEKLFF.

The chain is built from TRBV4-3 and TRBJ2-1, with D perhaps TRBD1 (6 bases). The DNA end lines up better with TRBJ2-7; the J call may be wrong. This CDR3 is built from 17 residues. CDR1 LGHNA and CDR2 YSLEER come from the germline V gene. CDR3 amino acids: CASSQFPGAGEYNEQYF. CDR3 coding DNA: TGCGCCAGCAGCCAATTCCCCGGGGCAGGGGAATACAATGAGCAGTACTTC.

This clonotype has a count of ten or more. The chain is built from TRBV7-2 and TRBJ2-7; D gene unclear. Germline V lookup: CDR1 SGHTA, CDR2 FQGNSA. This CDR3 contains 12 residues. Trimming took 1 base from V and 5 from J, leaving 6 bases between them. CDR3 loop: CASSLVVHEQYF. CDR3 coding DNA: TGTGCCAGCAGCTTAGTGGTCCACGAGCAGTACTTC.

This clonotype was seen once. The chain's CDR3 is CASSHRTAPWGAFF. The CDR3 DNA sequence: TGTGCCAGCAGCCACAGGACAGCGCCCTGGGGAGCTTTCTTT. This chain links TRBV3-1 with TRBJ1-1; D perhaps matches TRBD1 (6 bases). Trimming took off 3 bases at V and 10 bases at J, with 18 bases between the two ends. Germline V lookup: CDR1 LGHDT, CDR2 YNNKEL (reference sequence). CDR3 length: 14 residues.

As for this clonotype: A single base separates this from a much larger clone, so it may be a read error. The chain couples TRBV5-1 to TRBJ2-7; D perhaps matches TRBD1 (6 bases). The CDR3 contains 14 residues. CDR1 is SGHRS, CDR2 YFSETQ, per germline. This CDR3 reads CASSLEDRPYEQCF. For the CDR3, the DNA is TGCGCCAGCAGCTTGGAGGACAGACCCTACGAGCAGTGCTTC.

This clonotype was seen ten or more times. The chain links TRBV29-1 to TRBJ2-7; TRBD1 matches at 8 bases. Unmatched junction bases numbered 6, after V lost 0 bases and J lost 2 bases. Germline CDR1 and CDR2: SQVTM and ANQGSEA. CDR3 length: 15 residues. CDR3 coding DNA: TGCAGCGTTGAAGAAGCGAGACAGGGGACCTACGAGCAGTACTTC. Amino acid sequence: CSVEEARQGTYEQYF.

V gene TRBV3-1 combines with J gene TRBJ2-2, with D tentatively TRBD2 (6 bases). The V gene lost 4 bases and the J gene lost 5 bases, with 8 bases spanning the gap. CDR1 is LGHDT and CDR2 is YNNKEL in the germline V gene (reference sequence). The CDR3 sequence is 13 residues long. CDR3 sequence (DNA): TGTGCCAGCAGCCCGGGGACTACCGGGGAGCTGTTTTTT. Translation: CASSPGTTGELFF.

The chain combines TRBV30 with TRBJ2-3, with TRBD2 matching 7 bases. The V segment lost 3 bases and the J segment 3 bases; nucleotides outside the gene matches: 6. Germline V gene data show CDR1 as GTSNPN and CDR2 as SVGIG (reference sequence). This CDR3 comprises 14 residues. DNA of the CDR3: TGTGCCTGGAGGTTACCCGGGGGGACAGATACGCAGTATTTT. Protein sequence: CAWRLPGGTDTQYF.

The chain recombines TRBV5-5 with TRBJ2-7, with 9 bases that match TRBD1. Trimming took 5 bases from V and 3 from J; bases not matched to a gene: 9. The CDR3 extends over 15 amino acids. The germline V gene has CDR1 SGHKS and CDR2 YYEKEE (reference sequence). The CDR3 region has the DNA TGTGCCAGCAGTCAACAGGGGGCGGGGGTCTACGAGCAGTACTTC. It specifies CASSQQGAGVYEQYF.

The chain combines TRBV6-5 with TRBJ1-2, with a weak D call TRBD1 (6 bases). Germline CDR1 MNHEY, CDR2 SVGAGI. The V end was cut by 5 bases, the J end by 4 bases, with 14 bases between. The length of the CDR3 is 14 residues. CDR3: CASSRQALSYGYTF. Written as DNA, the CDR3 is TGTGCCAGCAGTCGACAGGCCTTGAGCTATGGCTACACCTTC.

This clonotype was seen a handful of times. J is TRBJ2-3 and V is TRBV12-3 or TRBV12-4, with D tentatively TRBD2 (6 bases). Trimming pared 5 bases from V and 3 bases from J, leaving 12 bases between. The CDR3 extends over 14 amino acids. The CDR3 coding sequence is TGTGCCAGCAGTCCCCGCGGGGAAACAGATACGCAGTATTTT. Its protein product is CASSPRGETDTQYF.

The CDR3 here is CASSYGGGLAGANVLTF. In nucleotides, the CDR3 is TGTGCCAGCAGTTACGGGGGGGGGCTGGCTGGGGCCAACGTCCTGACTTTC. This chain links TRBV6-6 with TRBJ2-6; maybe TRBD2 (7 bases). CDR3 length equals 17 residues. The V end lost 2 bases, the J end lost 2 bases, and 13 bases lay between the germline ends. Germline values: CDR1 MNHNY, CDR2 SVGAGI (reference sequence).

The chain has TRBV27 and TRBJ1-2, with 8 bases lining up with TRBD1. The CDR3 has 15 amino acids. The V segment lost 6 bases and the J segment 4 bases; nucleotides outside the gene matches: 10. Germline V gene sequence: CDR1 MNHEY, CDR2 SMNVEV (reference sequence). CDR3 region: CASSQDRDLPYGYTF. As DNA, the CDR3 is TGTGCCAGCAGCCAGGACAGGGACTTACCCTATGGCTACACCTTC.

This sequence joins TRBV15 and TRBJ2-1; TRBD2 matches 10 bases. The V and J ends lost 2 bases and 14 bases, in that order; junction bases with no gene match: 15. This CDR3 is 16 amino acids long. Germline-derived CDR1 and CDR2 are LNHNV and YYDKDF (reference sequence). The CDR3 loop reads CATSRSGMGLATLKFF. The DNA for the CDR3 is TGTGCCACCAGCAGATCCGGAATGGGACTAGCGACCTTGAAGTTCTTC.